Sequencing of this T cell receptor (beta chain) was carried out in a study of T cells after yellow fever vaccination. Whole-study results and caveats: Abundant bulk-derived clonotypes could contaminate FACS-sorted repertoires. Researchers noted that a small share of clonotypes showed up in both CD4 and CD8 compartments.

As for this clonotype: Its specificity is unknown.

TCRdb recomputed calls from the 5' RACE reads with MiXCR, one row per CDR3 protein. The table includes 95,000 to 150,000 distinct CDR3 sequences, over 8% detected once. This sequence was found in a man younger than 35 who received the YFV17D yellow fever vaccine. The input for sequencing was CD8+ T cells sorted from PBMCs, taken on the day of the yellow fever booster vaccination.

This chain's CDR3 is CATPSQGPYEQYF. DNA for the CDR3: TGTGCTACTCCATCCCAGGGACCCTACGAGCAGTACTTC. The V and J genes are TRBV5-8 and TRBJ2-7; D assignment may be TRBD1 or TRBD2 (5 bases each). Germline assignment: CDR1 SGHTS and CDR2 YDEGEE. The CDR3 covers 13 residues.